The next 29 T cell receptor beta chains were all read from a single sample in a study of regulatory and conventional T cells in RAG deficiency. Blood CD4+ CD25-high CD127-low regulatory T cells supplied the genomic DNA template. The protocol was immunoSEQ multiplex PCR, while the TCRdb copy is restricted to in-frame clones and leaves out a portion. Of 12,000 or so clones in the sample, less than 95% were seen once. These data were likewise used in another study, on regulatory T cells. That study reports: The primer mix had 52 TRBV and 13 TRBJ primers.

Sequencing was done on a sample of CD127- CD25+ CD4+ Tregs sorted from blood. The receptors were gathered from a human donor in good health.

The chain recombines TRBV27 with TRBJ2-3; possibly TRBD1 for D (5 bases). The CDR3 runs to 13 residues. The V end was cut by 6 bases, the J end by 3 bases, with 10 bases between. Looked up from germline, CDR1 is MNHEY and CDR2 is SMNVEV (reference sequence). CDR3 protein: CASSPAGTDTQYF. Here the CDR3 DNA reads TGTGCCAGCAGCCCAGCAGGGACAGATACGCAGTATTTT.

This chain connects TRBV13 to TRBJ1-2, with D hard to call. The CDR3 runs 14 residues. Trimming cost V 3 bases and J 7 bases, with 15 bases left between them. Per germline, CDR1 PRHDT and CDR2 FYEKMQ (reference sequence). The DNA for the CDR3 is TGTGCCAGCAGCTTTCGAGGGCGTACTGGTGGCTACACCTTC. It translates to CASSFRGRTGGYTF.

V is TRBV7-9 and J is TRBJ2-7; D uncertain. With 3 bases removed from V and 2 bases from J, the gap between germline ends came to 5 bases. Germline values: CDR1 SEHNR, CDR2 FQNEAQ (reference sequence). There are 12 residues in the CDR3. CDR3 nucleotides: TGTGCCAGCAGCTTCCAGACCTACGAGCAGTACTTC. This encodes CASSFQTYEQYF.

The gene calls are TRBV5-4 and TRBJ2-5; 14 nucleotides match TRBD2. The CDR3 is 14 amino acids. V gave up 4 bases and J gave up 14 bases; unmatched junction bases: 10. Germline V lookup: CDR1 SGHNT, CDR2 YYREEE (reference sequence). CDR3 region: CASSEGLAGAVPYF. CDR3 nucleotides: TGTGCCAGCAGCGAGGGACTAGCGGGGGCCGTACCCTACTTC.

This chain links TRBV10-3 with TRBJ1-6, with TRBD1 matching 7 bases. Losses at the gene ends were 5 bases for V and 7 bases for J; bases not matched to a gene: 11. Germline V gene sequence: CDR1 ENHRY, CDR2 SYGVKD. The CDR3 is 16 residues long. Here the CDR3 DNA reads TGTGCCATCAGTACCTCGGACAGGCAAGAGAATTCACCCCTCCACTTT. Its protein is CAISTSDRQENSPLHF.

The CDR3 region is CASSYGMTSGGSAQETQYF. DNA of the CDR3: TGTGCCAGCAGCTATGGGATGACTAGCGGGGGATCGGCGCAAGAGACCCAGTACTTC. This chain joins TRBV5-6 and TRBJ2-5, with 12 nucleotides matching TRBD2. Germline V CDR1 and CDR2: SGHDT, YYEEEE. The V segment lost 3 bases and the J segment 2 bases; nucleotides outside the gene matches: 14. CDR3 length: 19 amino acids. Based on the CDR3 plus reference TRBV5-6 and TRBJ2-5, the full variable domain is DAGVTQSPTHLIKTRGQQVTLRCSPKSGHDTVSWYQQALGQGPQFIFQYYEEEERQRGNFPDRFSGHQFPNYSSELNVNALLLGDSALYLCASSYGMTSGGSAQETQYFGPGTRLLVL.

This chain joins TRBV10-1 and TRBJ2-2; D is possibly TRBD1 (6 bases). Germline V gene lookup returns CDR1 WNHNN and CDR2 SYGVQD (reference sequence). The V and J ends lost 8 bases and 3 bases respectively, with 13 bases between them. The length of the CDR3 is 14 residues. The CDR3 DNA reads as TGCGCCAGCCGGGCTCGACAGGACACCGGGGAGCTGTTTTTT. It yields the protein CASRARQDTGELFF.

The gene calls are TRBV5-1 and TRBJ2-7; TRBD2 matches at 8 bases. From germline, CDR1 is SGHRS and CDR2 YFSETQ. This CDR3 comprises 15 residues. V trimming: 0 bases; J trimming: 2 bases; junction bases outside the gene matches: 4. The CDR3 protein is CASSLAAGGPYEQYF. CDR3 DNA: TGCGCCAGCAGCTTGGCCGCGGGGGGCCCCTACGAGCAGTACTTC.

V and J are TRBV12-5 and TRBJ2-3; TRBD1 aligns across 8 bases. The CDR3 runs 16 residues. Trimming removed 2 bases from V and 2 bases from J; junction bases left unmatched: 6. Germline V lookup: CDR1 LGHNT, CDR2 FRNRAP. CDR3 loop: CASGLPRQGSTDTQYF. The CDR3 DNA reads as TGTGCTAGTGGTTTGCCCCGACAGGGGTCCACAGATACGCAGTATTTT.

The chain recombines TRBV5-1 with TRBJ2-5; 7 bases line up with TRBD2. Germline loops: CDR1 SGHRS, CDR2 YFSETQ. The junction had 10 bases not matched to a gene; V was cut back by 0 bases and J by 8 bases. This CDR3 contains 15 residues. CDR3 coding DNA: TGCGCCAGCAGCTTGGACGGAGGACTAGTTAGTACCCAGTACTTC. Encoded protein: CASSLDGGLVSTQYF.

As to this clone: Other DNA sequences of this sample code for an identical CDR3. The CDR3 DNA is TGTGCCAGCAGTTACCCCGGGACAGGTCGCTACGAGCAGTACTTC. Protein: CASSYPGTGRYEQYF. The V gene is TRBV2, the J gene TRBJ2-7; TRBD1 matches at 8 bases. Germline V gene data show CDR1 as SNHLY and CDR2 as FYNNEI. CDR3 length equals 15 residues. The junction had 9 bases not matched to a gene; V was cut back by 5 bases and J by 3 bases. Full variable domain (outside the CDR3, taken from reference TRBV2 and TRBJ2-7): EPEVTQTPSHQVTQMGQEVILRCVPISNHLYFYWYRQILGQKVEFLVSFYNNEISEKSEIFDDQFSVERPDGSNFTLKIRSTKLEDSAMYFCASSYPGTGRYEQYFGPGTRLTVT.

The J gene is TRBJ1-5, the V gene TRBV6-6; a weak D match, TRBD1 (6 bases). Trimming cost V 9 bases and J 7 bases, with 25 bases left between them. The germline V gene encodes CDR1 MNHNY and CDR2 SVGAGI (reference sequence). The CDR3 runs 16 residues. CDR3 sequence (DNA): TGTGCCAGTGGAACCCGGCGGCAGGGGCAAGGACAGCCCCAGCATTTT. Protein product: CASGTRRQGQGQPQHF.

The V gene is TRBV1, the J gene TRBJ1-1. TRBV1 is recorded as a pseudogene. The CDR3 extends over 15 amino acids. The CDR3 here is CTSSRGGAAGTEAFF. The CDR3 DNA sequence: TGCACCAGCAGCCGGGGGGGGGCGGCGGGTACTGAAGCTTTCTTT.

This chain links TRBV4-2 with TRBJ1-1; 9 nucleotides align to TRBD1. The CDR3 loop spans 15 amino acids. V shed 0 bases and J 4 bases; nucleotides not matched to a gene: 3. Germline-derived CDR1 and CDR2 are LGHNA and YNFKEQ. The CDR3 DNA reads TGTGCCAGCAGCCAAGATCGGACAGGGGCCACTGAAGCTTTCTTT. Its protein product is CASSQDRTGATEAFF.

The CDR3: CASSQFWRKNIQYF. In nucleotides, the CDR3 is TGCGCCAGCAGTCAATTTTGGCGGAAAAACATTCAGTACTTC. The chain carries TRBV23-1 and TRBJ2-4; D unresolved. TRBV23-1 is sorted into the ORF group, with uncertain function. The CDR3 consists of 14 residues. Deletions cut 1 base from V and 4 bases from J, with 8 bases between.

The rearrangement joins TRBV6-6 to TRBJ2-4; D possibly corresponds to TRBD1 (6 bases). The CDR3 runs 12 residues. Deletions cut 6 bases from V and 5 bases from J, with 8 bases between. In germline, CDR1 is MNHNY, CDR2 SVGAGI (reference sequence). CDR3 in amino acids: CASSSGENIQYF. CDR3 nucleotide sequence: TGTGCCAGCAGCTCAGGGGAAAACATTCAGTACTTC.

The CDR3: CASSLTSLGETQYF. CDR3 bases: TGCGCCAGCAGCTTGACCTCACTCGGGGAGACCCAGTACTTC. V is TRBV5-1 and J is TRBJ2-5; the D is unclear. The CDR3 is 14 amino acids. V shed 1 base and J shed 5 bases, with 12 bases lying between them. Germline V CDR1 and CDR2: SGHRS, YFSETQ. Variable domain in full (rest from reference TRBV5-1 and TRBJ2-5): KAGVTQTPRYLIKTRGQQVTLSCSPISGHRSVSWYQQTPGQGLQFLFEYFSETQRNKGNFPGRFSGRQFSNSRSEMNVSTLELGDSALYLCASSLTSLGETQYFGPGTRLLVL.

The gene calls are TRBV2 and TRBJ1-2; TRBD1 aligns across 10 bases. After removal of 2 bases from V and 7 bases from J, the junction contained 13 bases not matched to a gene. Germline CDR1 reads SNHLY; CDR2 reads FYNNEI. The length of the CDR3 is 17 residues. The CDR3 is CASSELRGTGARGGYTF. The DNA for the CDR3 is TGTGCCAGCAGTGAATTGCGGGGGACAGGGGCCCGCGGTGGCTACACCTTC.

This clone came up once. This sequence joins TRBV7-3 and TRBJ2-5; TRBD1 agrees at 8 bases. The length of the CDR3 is 16 residues. V shed 1 base and J 5 bases; nucleotides not matched to a gene: 9. Germline values: CDR1 SGHTA, CDR2 FQGTGA. This chain's CDR3 is CASSLNPRGPGETQYF. The CDR3 DNA sequence: TGTGCCAGCAGCTTAAATCCCAGGGGGCCGGGCGAGACCCAGTACTTC.

The V and J genes are TRBV19 and TRBJ2-5; 8 nucleotides align to TRBD2. The germline V gene has CDR1 LNHDA and CDR2 SQIVND (reference sequence). J lost 4 bases, V lost 3 bases, and 4 bases had no gene match. The CDR3 contains 14 residues. CDR3 nucleotides: TGTGCCAGTAGTATTAGCGGGACGTCAGAGACCCAGTACTTC. Its protein product is CASSISGTSETQYF.

In its sample, this clone was seen once. The chain recombines TRBV7-2 with TRBJ1-5; the match to TRBD1 covers 7 bases. The V gene's germline CDR1 is SGHTA and CDR2 FQGNSA. Unmatched junction bases numbered 3, after V lost 1 base and J lost 3 bases. The CDR3 extends over 15 amino acids. The CDR3 sequence is CASSLEGGYNQPQHF. The CDR3 bases are TGTGCCAGCAGCTTAGAAGGGGGCTACAATCAGCCCCAGCATTTT.

V and J are TRBV10-3 and TRBJ1-1; D is perhaps TRBD1 (5 bases). Germline V gene data show CDR1 as ENHRY and CDR2 as SYGVKD. Trimming pared 6 bases from V and 4 bases from J, leaving 12 bases between. This CDR3 region has 13 residues. CDR3 sequence (DNA): TGTGCCATCAGATCAGGGATCGGCACTGAAGCTTTCTTT. This encodes CAIRSGIGTEAFF.

The chain recombines TRBV30 with TRBJ1-2; 7 nucleotides match TRBD1. Trimming took 0 bases from V and 5 from J; bases not matched to a gene: 6. The CDR3 contains 14 residues. Looked up from germline, CDR1 is GTSNPN and CDR2 is SVGIG (reference sequence). CDR3 DNA sequence: TGTGCCTGGAGTGTACCTGGGACAGTGTATGGCTACACCTTC. Amino acids: CAWSVPGTVYGYTF.

V gene TRBV28 combines with J gene TRBJ1-4, with 9 bases fitting TRBD1. Per germline, CDR1 MDHEN and CDR2 SYDVKM. The CDR3 totals 14 residues. Losses at the gene ends were 4 bases for V and 8 bases for J; bases not matched to a gene: 5. The CDR3 DNA follows: TGTGCCAGCAGTTCGGGACAGGGATGGGAAAAACTGTTTTTT. The encoded protein is CASSSGQGWEKLFF.

In DNA, the CDR3 is TGTGCCAGCAGTTTCCCGGGCAGGGGCTATGGCTACACCTTC. Translated, it gives CASSFPGRGYGYTF. The gene calls are TRBV25-1 and TRBJ1-2, with D maybe TRBD1 (6 bases). The CDR3 has 14 amino acids. The germline CDR1 and CDR2 sequences are MGHDK and SYGVNS. With 5 bases removed from V and 4 bases from J, the gap between germline ends came to 14 bases.

The chain is built from TRBV5-1 and TRBJ2-3; TRBD2 aligns across 8 bases. Germline lookup yields CDR1 SGHRS and CDR2 YFSETQ. The CDR3 is made up of 16 amino acids. V was pared by 0 bases and J by 6 bases, with 9 bases of the junction left unmatched. The CDR3: CASSLGKRGSTDTQYF. The CDR3 DNA reads TGCGCCAGCAGCTTGGGTAAGCGGGGGTCCACCGATACGCAGTATTTT.

About this clone: Additional DNA sequences in this sample encode the identical CDR3. V and J are TRBV18 and TRBJ1-6, with 8 nucleotides matching TRBD1. The V gene end was trimmed by 5 bases and the J gene end by 7 bases; junction bases not matched to a gene: 4. This CDR3 comprises 14 residues. The germline gives CDR1 KGHSH, CDR2 LQKENI. The chain's CDR3 is CASSVQGANSPLHF. The CDR3, as DNA: TGTGCCAGCTCAGTTCAGGGGGCAAATTCACCCCTCCACTTT.

This clone came up once. This rearrangement joins TRBV5-1 to TRBJ2-3, with 9 bases aligning to TRBD1. The trim removed 0 bases at V and 3 bases at J, leaving 8 bases unmatched. Per germline, CDR1 SGHRS and CDR2 YFSETQ. There are 17 residues in the CDR3. The CDR3 nucleotides are TGCGCCAGCAGCTTGGCCCTGGACAGGGGTCGGACAGATACGCAGTATTTT. The encoded protein is CASSLALDRGRTDTQYF.

The V gene is TRBV9, the J gene TRBJ1-6; no definite D call. Deletions cut 4 bases from V and 6 bases from J, with 8 bases between. The CDR3 covers 13 residues. Germline V CDR1 and CDR2: SGDLS, YYNGEE. The CDR3 protein is CASSPVLNSPLHF. CDR3 DNA sequence: TGTGCCAGCAGCCCGGTACTTAATTCACCCCTCCACTTT.